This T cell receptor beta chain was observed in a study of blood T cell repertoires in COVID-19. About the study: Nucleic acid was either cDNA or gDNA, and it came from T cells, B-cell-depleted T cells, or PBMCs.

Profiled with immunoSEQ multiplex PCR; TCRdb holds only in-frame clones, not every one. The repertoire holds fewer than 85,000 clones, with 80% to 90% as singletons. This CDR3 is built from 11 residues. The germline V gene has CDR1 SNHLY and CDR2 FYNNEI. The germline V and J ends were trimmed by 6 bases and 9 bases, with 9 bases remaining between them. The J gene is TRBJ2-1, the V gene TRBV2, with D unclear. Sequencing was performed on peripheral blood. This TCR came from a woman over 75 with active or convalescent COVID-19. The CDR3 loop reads CASSARGEQFF. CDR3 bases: TGTGCCAGCAGCGCCCGCGGTGAGCAGTTCTTC.